This T cell receptor (beta chain) was captured in a study of cytomegalovirus exposure and HLA in healthy donors. Study findings and constraints: Later work showed greater clonal expansion in HLA-associated TCR beta chains than in equally common others. Based on reports, TCR beta sequences accurately predicted HLA-A and HLA-B alleles for most subjects. In an earlier analysis, productive rearrangement rates for most beta V segments clustered near 87% or 30%.

The PCR employed 60 Vbeta primers together with 13 Jbeta primers. The method was immunoSEQ multiplex PCR; TCRdb's version includes in-frame clones alone and lacks a portion of them. The sample yields about 160,000 clones, almost 80% seen once. There are a few counts of this clone. Its antigen is currently unknown. V was trimmed by 1 base and J by 3 bases, leaving 12 bases between them. This CDR3 spans 15 amino acids. Germline V gene lookup returns CDR1 SGHDN and CDR2 FVKESK. The receptor was derived from a male donor in good health and CMV-seronegative. This chain joins TRBV14 and TRBJ1-2, with no clear D. The sample comprised PBMCs. The CDR3 DNA follows: TGTGCCAGCAGCCAAGTAGGAGGGTCGGACTATGGCTACACCTTC. It yields the protein CASSQVGGSDYGYTF.